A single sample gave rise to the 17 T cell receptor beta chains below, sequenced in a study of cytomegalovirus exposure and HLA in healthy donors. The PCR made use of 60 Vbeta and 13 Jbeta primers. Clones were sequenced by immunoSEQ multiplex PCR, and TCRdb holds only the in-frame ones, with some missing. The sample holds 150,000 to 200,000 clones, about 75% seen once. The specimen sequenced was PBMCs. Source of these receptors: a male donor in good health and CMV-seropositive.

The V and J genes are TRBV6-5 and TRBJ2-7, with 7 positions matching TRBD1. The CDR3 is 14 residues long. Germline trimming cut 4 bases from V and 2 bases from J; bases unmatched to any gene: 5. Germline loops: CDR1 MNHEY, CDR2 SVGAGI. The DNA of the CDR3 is TGTGCCAGCAGTTCGATGACAGGGCCCTACGAGCAGTACTTC. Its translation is CASSSMTGPYEQYF.

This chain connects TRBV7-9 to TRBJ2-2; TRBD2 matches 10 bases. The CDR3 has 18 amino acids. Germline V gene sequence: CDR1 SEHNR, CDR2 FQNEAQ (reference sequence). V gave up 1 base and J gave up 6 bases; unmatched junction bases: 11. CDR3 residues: CASSLVDLSGGHAGELFF. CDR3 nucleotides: TGTGCCAGCAGCTTAGTCGACCTTAGCGGGGGGCACGCCGGGGAGCTGTTTTTT.

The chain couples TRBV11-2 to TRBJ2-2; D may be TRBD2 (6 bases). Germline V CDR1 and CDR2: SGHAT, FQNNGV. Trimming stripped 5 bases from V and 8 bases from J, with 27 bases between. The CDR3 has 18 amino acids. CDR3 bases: TGTGCCAGCAGCCTCCTGGGTGCCCCGGGACTTTTTTTAGGGGAGCTGTTTTTT. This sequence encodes CASSLLGAPGLFLGELFF.

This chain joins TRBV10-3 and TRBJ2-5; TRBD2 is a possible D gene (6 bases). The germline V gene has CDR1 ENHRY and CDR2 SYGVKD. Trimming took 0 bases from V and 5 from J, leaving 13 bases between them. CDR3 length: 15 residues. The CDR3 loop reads CAISESGGVRETQYF. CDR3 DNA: TGTGCCATCAGTGAGTCCGGAGGGGTCCGGGAGACCCAGTACTTC.

For the CDR3, the DNA is TGTGCCAGCAGCCAAGTGGGATATAGTAGCGGGGGCTCCTACAATGAGCAGTTCTTC. This codes for CASSQVGYSSGGSYNEQFF. This sequence joins TRBV14 and TRBJ2-1, with 9 bases lining up with TRBD2. J gave up 0 bases and V 1 base, and 10 bases lay outside the gene matches. Germline-derived CDR1 and CDR2 are SGHDN and FVKESK. The CDR3 contains 19 residues.

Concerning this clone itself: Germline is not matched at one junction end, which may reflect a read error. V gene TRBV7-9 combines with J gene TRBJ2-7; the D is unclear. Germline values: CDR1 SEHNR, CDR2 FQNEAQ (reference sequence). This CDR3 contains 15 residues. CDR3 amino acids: CSSSATLYSPYEQYF. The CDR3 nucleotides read TGTTCCAGCAGCGCCACACTATATAGCCCCTACGAGCAGTACTTC.

CDR3 DNA sequence: TGTGCCAGCAGTTTATCCAGATTCGAGACCCAGTACTTC. Its translation is CASSLSRFETQYF. This sequence joins TRBV27 and TRBJ2-5; D gene unclear. The germline CDR1 and CDR2 sequences are MNHEY and SMNVEV (reference sequence). The CDR3 length is 13 residues. V was pared by 0 bases and J by 5 bases, with 7 bases between.

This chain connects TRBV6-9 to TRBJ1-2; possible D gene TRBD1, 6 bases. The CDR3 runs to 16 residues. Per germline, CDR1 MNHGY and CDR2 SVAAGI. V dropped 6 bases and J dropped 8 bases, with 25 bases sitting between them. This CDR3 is CASRPNRETGKKGYTF. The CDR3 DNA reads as TGTGCCAGCAGACCTAATCGCGAAACAGGGAAGAAAGGCTACACCTTC.

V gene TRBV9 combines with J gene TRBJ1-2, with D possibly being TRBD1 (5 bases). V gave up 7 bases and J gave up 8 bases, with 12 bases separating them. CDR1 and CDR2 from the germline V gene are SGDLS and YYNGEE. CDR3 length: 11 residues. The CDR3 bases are TGTGCCAGCGGGGCCATAGAAGGCTACACCTTC. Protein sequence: CASGAIEGYTF.

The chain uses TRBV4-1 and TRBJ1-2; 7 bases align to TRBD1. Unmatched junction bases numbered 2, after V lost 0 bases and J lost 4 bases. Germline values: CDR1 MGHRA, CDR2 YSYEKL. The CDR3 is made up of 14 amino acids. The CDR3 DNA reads TGCGCCAGCAGCCAAGATGAGGGGGCCTATGGCTACACCTTC. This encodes CASSQDEGAYGYTF.

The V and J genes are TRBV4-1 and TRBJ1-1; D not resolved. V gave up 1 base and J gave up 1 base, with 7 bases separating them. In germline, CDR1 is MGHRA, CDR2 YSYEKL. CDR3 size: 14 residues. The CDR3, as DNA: TGCGCCAGCAGCCAAGTGGGGAGGAACACTGAAGCTTTCTTT. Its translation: CASSQVGRNTEAFF.

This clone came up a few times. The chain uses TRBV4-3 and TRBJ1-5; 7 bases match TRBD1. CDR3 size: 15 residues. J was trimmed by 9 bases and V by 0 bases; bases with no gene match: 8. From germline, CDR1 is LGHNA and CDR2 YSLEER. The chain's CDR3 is CASSQDKTGRSPQHF. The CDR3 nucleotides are TGCGCCAGCAGCCAAGATAAGACAGGGAGGTCGCCCCAGCATTTT.

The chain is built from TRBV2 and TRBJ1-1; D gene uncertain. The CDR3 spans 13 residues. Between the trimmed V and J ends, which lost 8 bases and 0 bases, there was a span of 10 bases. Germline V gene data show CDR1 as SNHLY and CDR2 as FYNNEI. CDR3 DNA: TGTGCCAGCGGGCAGGCGATGAACACTGAAGCTTTCTTT. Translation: CASGQAMNTEAFF. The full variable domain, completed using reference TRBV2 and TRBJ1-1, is EPEVTQTPSHQVTQMGQEVILRCVPISNHLYFYWYRQILGQKVEFLVSFYNNEISEKSEIFDDQFSVERPDGSNFTLKIRSTKLEDSAMYFCASGQAMNTEAFFGQGTRLTVV.

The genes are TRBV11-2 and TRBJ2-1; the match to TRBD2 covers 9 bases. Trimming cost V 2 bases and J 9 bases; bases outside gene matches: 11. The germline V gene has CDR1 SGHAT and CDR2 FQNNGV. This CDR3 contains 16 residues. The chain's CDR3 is CASSLPAGGQGAEQFF. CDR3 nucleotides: TGTGCCAGCAGCTTACCAGCGGGGGGCCAAGGGGCTGAGCAGTTCTTC.

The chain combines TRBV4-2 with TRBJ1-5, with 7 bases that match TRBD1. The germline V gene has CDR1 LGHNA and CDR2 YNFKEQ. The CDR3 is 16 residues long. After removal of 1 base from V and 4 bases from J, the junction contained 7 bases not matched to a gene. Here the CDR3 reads CASSQGMGQSNQPQHF. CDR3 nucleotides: TGTGCCAGCAGCCAAGGGATGGGACAGTCGAATCAGCCCCAGCATTTT.

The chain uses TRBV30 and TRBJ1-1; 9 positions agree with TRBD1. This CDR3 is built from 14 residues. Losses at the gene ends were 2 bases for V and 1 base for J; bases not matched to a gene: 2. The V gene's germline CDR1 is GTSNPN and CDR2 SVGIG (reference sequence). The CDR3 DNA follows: TGTGCCTGGAGTCCGGGACAGGGGAACACTGAAGCTTTCTTT. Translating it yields CAWSPGQGNTEAFF.

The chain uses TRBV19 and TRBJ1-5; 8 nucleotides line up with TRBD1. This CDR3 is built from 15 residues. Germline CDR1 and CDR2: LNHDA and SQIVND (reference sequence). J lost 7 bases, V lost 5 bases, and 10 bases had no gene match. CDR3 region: CASSSSTGESQPQHF. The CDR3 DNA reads TGTGCCAGTAGTTCCTCGACAGGGGAGTCCCAGCCCCAGCATTTT. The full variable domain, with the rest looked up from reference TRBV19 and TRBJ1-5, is DGGITQSPKYLFRKEGQNVTLSCEQNLNHDAMYWYRQDPGQGLRLIYYSQIVNDFQKGDIAEGYSVSREKKESFPLTVTSAQKNPTAFYLCASSSSTGESQPQHFGDGTRLSIL.